This paragraph reports one T cell receptor (beta chain). There are a few counts of this clone. Its antigen is still unknown. No much larger clone is present one base from it, and per-base qualities are unavailable. The sample is drawn from a study of sequential checkpoint blockade in melanoma (dated by TCRdb to the late 2010s). Background for the entire study: In a 1:1 randomization, patients received either first-line nivolumab then ipilimumab (arm A) or ipilimumab then nivolumab (arm B). Maintenance nivolumab came after both trial sequences. DNA from 90 to 95 melanoma tumor samples collected before treatment underwent TCRbeta immunosequencing. About 24 patients had matched tumor biopsies taken before treatment and at week 13, after single-agent nivolumab (arm A) or ipilimumab (arm B). In around 81% of the matched pre- and post-treatment tumor biopsy pairs, both biopsies came from the same lesion. The full study reports these points: Larger, independent patient cohorts are needed to validate the response-prediction model that combines TCR metrics and mutation burden. Achieving clinical benefit was about 30 times more likely for patients whose tumor T-cell fraction and clonality increased by week 13. In the nivolumab-first arm (arm A), pretreatment tumor TIL clonality was associated with response (P = .04). Within-arm analyses of tumor T-cell fraction were limited by small sample sizes and reduced statistical power. Tumor T-cell fraction and clonality were found to correlate with PD-L1 staining and CD8+ T-cell counts but not with mutational load.

Explained via the paper, the treatment or condition label denotes: randomized to nivolumab then ipilimumab (arm A) or the reverse (arm B). No trial patient had received prior DNA-damaging chemotherapy. Samples came from patients with melanoma in CheckMate 064, a randomized, open-label phase II trial of sequential checkpoint blockade. Tumor TCR sequencing used genomic DNA from formalin-fixed paraffin-embedded (FFPE) tissue samples. The immunoSEQ Assay was used to immunosequence TCRbeta CDR3 regions from genomic DNA. Before high-throughput sequencing, genomic DNA was amplified using bias-controlled multiplex PCR. The authors processed their data as follows. To quantify the absolute abundance of each unique TCRbeta CDR3 region, the sequences were collapsed and filtered. Clonality, defined as 1 minus Pielou's evenness, was calculated using only productive rearrangements. Tumor T-cell fraction was calculated by normalizing TCRbeta template counts to the amount of usable DNA, which was estimated from several housekeeping genes. A previously published method was used to identify clones whose frequencies were significantly greater in on-treatment samples than in baseline samples. As stored in TCRdb, this immuneACCESS dataset retains in-frame rearrangements with V and J assigned. A fraction of the clones does not appear; measured against another copy, unresolved V genes explain less than half of the discrepancy, and the remainder lacks a known reason. The DNA was the basis for D and trimming; V, J and clone size are from that table. In all, the sample holds 5,500 or so clones, and around two fifths of those were seen once. Roughly 10% of the sample is held by the ten biggest clonotypes.

The CDR1 and CDR2 encoded by the germline V gene are SGHRS and YFSETQ. The CDR3 has 15 amino acids, counting the end cysteine and phenylalanine. Left in the record is the CDR3 DNA by itself, 45 bases read in frame from the first base. V trim: 0 bases; J trim: 1 base; unmatched bases: 2. This clonotype was obtained from a human donor with melanoma. The chain is made from TRBV5-1 and TRBJ2-3; 7 of the junction bases match TRBD2. This specimen was tumor tissue (inferred from file names), taken from a patient given nivolumab and ipilimumab in sequence. In nucleotide form, the sequence is TGCGCCAGCAGCTTGGAAGGGAGGGGCACAGATACGCAGTATTTT. It encodes CASSLEGRGTDTQYF.